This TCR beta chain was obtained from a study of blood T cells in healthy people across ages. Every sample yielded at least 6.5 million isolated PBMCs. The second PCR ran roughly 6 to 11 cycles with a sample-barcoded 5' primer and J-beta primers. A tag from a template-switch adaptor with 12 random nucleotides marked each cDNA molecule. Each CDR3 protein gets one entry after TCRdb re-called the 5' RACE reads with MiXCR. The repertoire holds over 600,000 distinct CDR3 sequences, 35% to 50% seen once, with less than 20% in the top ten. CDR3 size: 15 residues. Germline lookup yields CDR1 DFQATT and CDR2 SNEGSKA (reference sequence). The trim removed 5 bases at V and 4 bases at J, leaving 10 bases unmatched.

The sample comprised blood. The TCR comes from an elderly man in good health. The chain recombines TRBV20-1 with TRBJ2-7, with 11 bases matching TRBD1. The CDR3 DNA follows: TGCAGTGCTCGCCCCTGGACAGGGGGCTCTTACGAGCAGTACTTC. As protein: CSARPWTGGSYEQYF.